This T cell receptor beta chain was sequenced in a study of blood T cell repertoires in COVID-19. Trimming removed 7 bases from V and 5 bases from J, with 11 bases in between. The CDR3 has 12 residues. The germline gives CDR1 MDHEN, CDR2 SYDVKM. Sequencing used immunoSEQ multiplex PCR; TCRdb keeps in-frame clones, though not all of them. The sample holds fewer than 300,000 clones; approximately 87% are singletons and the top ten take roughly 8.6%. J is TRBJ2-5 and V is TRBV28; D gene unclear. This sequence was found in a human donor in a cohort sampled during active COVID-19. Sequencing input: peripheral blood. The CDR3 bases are TGTGCCAGCAAACCCCCTCGGGAGACCCAGTACTTC. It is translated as CASKPPRETQYF.